This T cell receptor beta chain was identified in a study of blood T cells in healthy people across ages. This CDR3 is built from 15 residues. Trimming cost V 8 bases and J 0 bases, with 16 bases left between them. Germline CDR1 reads LGHNT; CDR2 reads FRNRAP. Study outcomes and limitations: Older age coincided with a roughly linear decline in TCR beta diversity per million T cells.

To note about this clonotype: Its antigen is as yet unknown.

For the second PCR, which ran for 7 to 11 cycles, a sample-barcoded 5' primer and a J-beta primer mix were used. TCRdb re-called the 5' RACE reads with MiXCR, one entry per CDR3 protein. The repertoire holds 800,000 to 1,300,000 distinct CDR3 sequences, approximately 26% seen once, with less than 0.75% in the top ten. These same data were also listed under a study on T cells of mothers and their children. That study reports: Normalized overlap was always slightly, never significantly, higher in related than unrelated mother-child pairs. No clone of persistent microchimeric T cells was detected.

This sequence originates from a girl aged 2-9 years in good health. The chain combines TRBV12-5 with TRBJ2-5; either TRBD1 or TRBD2 may supply D (5 bases each). The sequencing sample was made of blood. In nucleotides, the CDR3 is TGTGCTAGTTGTCAGAGAGGGGTGGACCAAGAGACCCAGTACTTC. As protein: CASCQRGVDQETQYF.